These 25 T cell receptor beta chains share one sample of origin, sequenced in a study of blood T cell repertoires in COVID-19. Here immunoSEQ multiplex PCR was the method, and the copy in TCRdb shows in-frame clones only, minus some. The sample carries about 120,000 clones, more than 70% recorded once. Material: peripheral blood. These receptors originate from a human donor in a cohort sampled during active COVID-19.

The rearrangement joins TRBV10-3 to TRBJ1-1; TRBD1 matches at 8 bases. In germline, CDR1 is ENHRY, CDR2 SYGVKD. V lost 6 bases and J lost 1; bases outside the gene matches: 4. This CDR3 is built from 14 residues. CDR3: CAIRDRATNTEAFF. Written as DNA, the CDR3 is TGTGCCATCAGGGACAGGGCTACGAACACTGAAGCTTTCTTT.

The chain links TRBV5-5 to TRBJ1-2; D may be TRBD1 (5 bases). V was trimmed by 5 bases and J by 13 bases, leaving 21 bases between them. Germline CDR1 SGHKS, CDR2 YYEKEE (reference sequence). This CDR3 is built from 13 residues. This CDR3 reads CASSPPSTDICTF. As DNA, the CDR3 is TGTGCCAGCAGTCCCCCTTCGACAGATATCTGCACCTTC.

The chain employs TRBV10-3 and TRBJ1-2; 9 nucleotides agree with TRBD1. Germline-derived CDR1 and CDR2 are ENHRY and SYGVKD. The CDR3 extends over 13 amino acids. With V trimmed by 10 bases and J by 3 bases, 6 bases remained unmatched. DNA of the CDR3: TGTGCCACCGGACAGGGGCCGGACTATGGCTACACCTTC. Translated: CATGQGPDYGYTF.

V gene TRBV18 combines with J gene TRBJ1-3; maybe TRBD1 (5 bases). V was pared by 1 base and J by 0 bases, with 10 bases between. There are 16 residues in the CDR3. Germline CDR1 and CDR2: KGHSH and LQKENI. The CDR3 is CASSPRGHSSGNTIYF. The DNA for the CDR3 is TGTGCCAGCTCACCACGAGGACACAGCTCTGGAAACACCATATATTTT.

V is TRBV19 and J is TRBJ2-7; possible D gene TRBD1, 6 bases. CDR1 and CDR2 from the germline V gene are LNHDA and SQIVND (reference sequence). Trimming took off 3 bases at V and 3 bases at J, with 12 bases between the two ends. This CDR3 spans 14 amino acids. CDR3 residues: CASSIGQGRYEQYF. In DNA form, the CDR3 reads TGTGCCAGTAGTATTGGTCAGGGGCGCTACGAGCAGTACTTC.

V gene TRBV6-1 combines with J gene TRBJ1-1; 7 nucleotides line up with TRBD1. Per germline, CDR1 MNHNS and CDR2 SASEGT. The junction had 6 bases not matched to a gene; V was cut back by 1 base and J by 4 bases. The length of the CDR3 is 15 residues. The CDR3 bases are TGTGCCAGCAGTGAAGAAGGGGGCCGGGGCACTGAAGCTTTCTTT. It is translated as CASSEEGGRGTEAFF.

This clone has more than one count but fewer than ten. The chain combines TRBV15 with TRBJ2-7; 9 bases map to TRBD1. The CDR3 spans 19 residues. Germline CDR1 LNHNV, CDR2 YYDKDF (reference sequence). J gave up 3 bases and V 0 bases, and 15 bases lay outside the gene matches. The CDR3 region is CATSRDRWIRDRAFYEQYF. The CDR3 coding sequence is TGTGCCACCAGCAGAGATCGCTGGATCCGGGACAGGGCATTCTACGAGCAGTACTTC.

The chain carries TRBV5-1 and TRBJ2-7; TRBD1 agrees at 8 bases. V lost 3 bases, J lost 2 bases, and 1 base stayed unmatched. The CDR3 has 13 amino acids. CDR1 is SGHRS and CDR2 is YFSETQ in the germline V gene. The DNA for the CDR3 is TGCGCCAGCAGCTGGGACAGGACCTACGAGCAGTACTTC. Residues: CASSWDRTYEQYF.

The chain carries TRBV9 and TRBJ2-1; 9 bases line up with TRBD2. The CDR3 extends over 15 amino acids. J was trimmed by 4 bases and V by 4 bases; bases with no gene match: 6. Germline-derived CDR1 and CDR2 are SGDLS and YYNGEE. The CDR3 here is CASSTSGGPYNEQFF. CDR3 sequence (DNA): TGTGCCAGCAGCACAAGCGGGGGGCCATACAATGAGCAGTTCTTC. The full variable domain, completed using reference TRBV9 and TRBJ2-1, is DSGVTQTPKHLITATGQRVTLRCSPRSGDLSVYWYQQSLDQGLQFLIQYYNGEERAKGNILERFSAQQFPDLHSELNLSSLELGDSALYFCASSTSGGPYNEQFFGPGTRLTVL.

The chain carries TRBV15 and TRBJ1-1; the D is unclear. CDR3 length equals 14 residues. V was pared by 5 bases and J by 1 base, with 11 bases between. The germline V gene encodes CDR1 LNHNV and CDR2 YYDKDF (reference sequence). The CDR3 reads CATSGSLTNTEAFF. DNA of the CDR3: TGTGCCACCAGCGGGAGCCTAACGAACACTGAAGCTTTCTTT.

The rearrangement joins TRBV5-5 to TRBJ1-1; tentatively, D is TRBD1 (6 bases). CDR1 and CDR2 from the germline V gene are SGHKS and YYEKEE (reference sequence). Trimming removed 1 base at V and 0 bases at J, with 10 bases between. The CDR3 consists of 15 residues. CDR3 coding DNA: TGTGCCAGCAGCTTGACAGGGTGGGTGAACACTGAAGCTTTCTTT. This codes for CASSLTGWVNTEAFF.

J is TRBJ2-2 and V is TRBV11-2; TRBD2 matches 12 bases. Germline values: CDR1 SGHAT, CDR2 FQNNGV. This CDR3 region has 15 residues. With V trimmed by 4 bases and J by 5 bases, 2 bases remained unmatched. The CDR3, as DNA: TGTGCCAGCAGCTGGACTAGCGGGGCAACCGGGGAGCTGTTTTTT. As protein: CASSWTSGATGELFF.

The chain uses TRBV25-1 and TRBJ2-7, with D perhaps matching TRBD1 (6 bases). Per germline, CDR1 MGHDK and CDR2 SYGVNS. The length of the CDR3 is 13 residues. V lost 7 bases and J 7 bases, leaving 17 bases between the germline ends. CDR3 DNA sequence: TGTGCCAGCACCGCAGCAGGGGATGGGGAGCAGTACTTC. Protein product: CASTAAGDGEQYF.

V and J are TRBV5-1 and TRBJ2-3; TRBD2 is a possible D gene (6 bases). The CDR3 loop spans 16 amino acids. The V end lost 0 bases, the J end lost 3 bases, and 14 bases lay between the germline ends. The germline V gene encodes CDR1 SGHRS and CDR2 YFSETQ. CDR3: CASSLGRGKATDTQYF. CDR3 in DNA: TGCGCCAGCAGCTTGGGTCGCGGGAAGGCAACAGATACGCAGTATTTT.

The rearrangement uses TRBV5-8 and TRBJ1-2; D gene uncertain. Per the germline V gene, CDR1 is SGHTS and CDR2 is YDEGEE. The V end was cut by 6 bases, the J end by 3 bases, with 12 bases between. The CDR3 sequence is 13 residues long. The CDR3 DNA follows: TGTGCCAGCATACGGGGAATGGACTATGGCTACACCTTC. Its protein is CASIRGMDYGYTF.

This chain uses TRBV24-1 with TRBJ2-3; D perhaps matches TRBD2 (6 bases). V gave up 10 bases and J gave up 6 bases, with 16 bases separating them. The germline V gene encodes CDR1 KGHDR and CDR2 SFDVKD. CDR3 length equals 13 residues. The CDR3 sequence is CATARAGGDTQYF. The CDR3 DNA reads TGTGCCACGGCCCGAGCTGGGGGGGATACGCAGTATTTT.

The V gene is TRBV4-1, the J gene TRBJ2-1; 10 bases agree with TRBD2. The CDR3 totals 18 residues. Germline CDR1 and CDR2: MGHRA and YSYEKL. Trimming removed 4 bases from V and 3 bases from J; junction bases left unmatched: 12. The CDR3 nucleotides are TGCGCCAGCAGCCCAAGTCGATCCCGGACTAGCGGCTACAATGAGCAGTTCTTC. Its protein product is CASSPSRSRTSGYNEQFF.

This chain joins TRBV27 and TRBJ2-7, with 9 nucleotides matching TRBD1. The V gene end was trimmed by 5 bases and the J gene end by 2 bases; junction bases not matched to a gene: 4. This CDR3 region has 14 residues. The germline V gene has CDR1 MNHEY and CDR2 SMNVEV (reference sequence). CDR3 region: CASSPGTGPYEQYF. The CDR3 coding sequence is TGTGCCAGCAGTCCAGGGACAGGGCCCTACGAGCAGTACTTC.

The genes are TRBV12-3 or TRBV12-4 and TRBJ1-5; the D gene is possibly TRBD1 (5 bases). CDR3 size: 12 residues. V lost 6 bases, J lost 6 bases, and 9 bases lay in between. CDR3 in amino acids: CASSSGFQPQHF. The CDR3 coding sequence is TGTGCCAGCAGCTCAGGGTTTCAGCCCCAGCATTTT.

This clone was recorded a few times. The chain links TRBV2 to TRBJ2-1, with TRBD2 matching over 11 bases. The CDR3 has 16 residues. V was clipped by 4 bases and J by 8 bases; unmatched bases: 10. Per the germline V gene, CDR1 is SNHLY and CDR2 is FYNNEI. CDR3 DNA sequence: TGTGCCAGCAGTGGCGCCGCTAGCGGGAGGCAGCATGAGCAGTTCTTC. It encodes CASSGAASGRQHEQFF.

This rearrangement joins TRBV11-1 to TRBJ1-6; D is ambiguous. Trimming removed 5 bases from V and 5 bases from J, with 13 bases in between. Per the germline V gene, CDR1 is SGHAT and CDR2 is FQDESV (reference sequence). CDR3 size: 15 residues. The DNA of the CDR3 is TGTGCCAGCAGCAAGCCACGAGGGCATAATTCACCCCTCCACTTT. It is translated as CASSKPRGHNSPLHF.

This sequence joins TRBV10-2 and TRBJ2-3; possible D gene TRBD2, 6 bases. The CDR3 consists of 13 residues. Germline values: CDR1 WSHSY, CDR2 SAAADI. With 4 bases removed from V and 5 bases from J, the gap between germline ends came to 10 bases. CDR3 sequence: CASSGGVRDTQYF. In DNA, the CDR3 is TGCGCCAGCAGTGGGGGGGTTCGAGATACGCAGTATTTT.

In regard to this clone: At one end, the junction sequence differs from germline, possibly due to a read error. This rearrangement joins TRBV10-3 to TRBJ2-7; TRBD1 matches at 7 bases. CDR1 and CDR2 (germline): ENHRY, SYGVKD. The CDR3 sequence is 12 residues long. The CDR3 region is CAIGEGAREQYF. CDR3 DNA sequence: TGTGCCATCGGTGAGGGGGCAAGGGAGCAGTACTTC.

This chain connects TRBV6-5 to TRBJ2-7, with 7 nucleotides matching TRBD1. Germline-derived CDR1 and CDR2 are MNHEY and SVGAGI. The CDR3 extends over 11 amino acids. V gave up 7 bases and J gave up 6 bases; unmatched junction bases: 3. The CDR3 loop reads CASKNRGEQYF. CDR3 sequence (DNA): TGTGCCAGCAAGAACAGGGGCGAGCAGTACTTC.

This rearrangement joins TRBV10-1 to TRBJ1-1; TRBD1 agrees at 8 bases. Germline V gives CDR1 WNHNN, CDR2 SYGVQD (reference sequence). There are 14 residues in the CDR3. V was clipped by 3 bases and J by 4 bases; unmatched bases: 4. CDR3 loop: CASSDGTGTTEAFF. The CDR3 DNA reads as TGCGCCAGCAGTGATGGGACAGGAACCACTGAAGCTTTCTTT.